A single T cell receptor beta chain is shown here with its context. Study members were between about 18 and 90 years old and lived in 24 US regions. Assignment of participants to cohorts was predicated upon participant-reported clinical history. This entry is derived from a study of blood T cell repertoires in COVID-19. On the study more broadly: Sources were T cells, B-cell-depleted T cells, or PBMCs; the material itself was cDNA or gDNA.

The V gene end was trimmed by 5 bases and the J gene end by 3 bases; junction bases not matched to a gene: 6. The V gene's germline CDR1 is SGHAT and CDR2 FQNNGV. The CDR3 has 14 residues. The method was immunoSEQ multiplex PCR; TCRdb's version includes in-frame clones alone and lacks a portion of them. The sample contains fewer than 500,000 clones, approximately 90% of which appear only once. The receptor was isolated from a woman in her twenties or thirties with acute COVID-19. V is TRBV11-2 and J is TRBJ2-7, with TRBD1 matching 8 bases. Sequencing used PBMCs or T cells enriched from blood (not recorded which). The CDR3 DNA sequence: TGTGCCAGCAGCCGAGGACAGGGTAACTACGAGCAGTACTTC. This translates into CASSRGQGNYEQYF.